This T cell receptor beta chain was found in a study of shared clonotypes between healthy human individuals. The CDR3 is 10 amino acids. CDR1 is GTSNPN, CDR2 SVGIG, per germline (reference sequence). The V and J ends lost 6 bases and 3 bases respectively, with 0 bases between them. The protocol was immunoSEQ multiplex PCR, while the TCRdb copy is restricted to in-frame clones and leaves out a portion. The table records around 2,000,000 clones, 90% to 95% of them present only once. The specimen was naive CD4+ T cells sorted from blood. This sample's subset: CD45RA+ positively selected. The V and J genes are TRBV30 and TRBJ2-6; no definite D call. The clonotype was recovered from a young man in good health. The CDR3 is CACGANVLTF. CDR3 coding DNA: TGTGCCTGTGGGGCCAACGTCCTGACTTTC. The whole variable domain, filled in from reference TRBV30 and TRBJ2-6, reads SQTIHQWPATLVQPVGSPLSLECTVEGTSNPNLYWYRQAAGRGLQLLFYSVGIGQISSEVPQNLSASRPQDRQFILSSKKLLLSDSGFYLCACGANVLTFGAGSRLTVL.